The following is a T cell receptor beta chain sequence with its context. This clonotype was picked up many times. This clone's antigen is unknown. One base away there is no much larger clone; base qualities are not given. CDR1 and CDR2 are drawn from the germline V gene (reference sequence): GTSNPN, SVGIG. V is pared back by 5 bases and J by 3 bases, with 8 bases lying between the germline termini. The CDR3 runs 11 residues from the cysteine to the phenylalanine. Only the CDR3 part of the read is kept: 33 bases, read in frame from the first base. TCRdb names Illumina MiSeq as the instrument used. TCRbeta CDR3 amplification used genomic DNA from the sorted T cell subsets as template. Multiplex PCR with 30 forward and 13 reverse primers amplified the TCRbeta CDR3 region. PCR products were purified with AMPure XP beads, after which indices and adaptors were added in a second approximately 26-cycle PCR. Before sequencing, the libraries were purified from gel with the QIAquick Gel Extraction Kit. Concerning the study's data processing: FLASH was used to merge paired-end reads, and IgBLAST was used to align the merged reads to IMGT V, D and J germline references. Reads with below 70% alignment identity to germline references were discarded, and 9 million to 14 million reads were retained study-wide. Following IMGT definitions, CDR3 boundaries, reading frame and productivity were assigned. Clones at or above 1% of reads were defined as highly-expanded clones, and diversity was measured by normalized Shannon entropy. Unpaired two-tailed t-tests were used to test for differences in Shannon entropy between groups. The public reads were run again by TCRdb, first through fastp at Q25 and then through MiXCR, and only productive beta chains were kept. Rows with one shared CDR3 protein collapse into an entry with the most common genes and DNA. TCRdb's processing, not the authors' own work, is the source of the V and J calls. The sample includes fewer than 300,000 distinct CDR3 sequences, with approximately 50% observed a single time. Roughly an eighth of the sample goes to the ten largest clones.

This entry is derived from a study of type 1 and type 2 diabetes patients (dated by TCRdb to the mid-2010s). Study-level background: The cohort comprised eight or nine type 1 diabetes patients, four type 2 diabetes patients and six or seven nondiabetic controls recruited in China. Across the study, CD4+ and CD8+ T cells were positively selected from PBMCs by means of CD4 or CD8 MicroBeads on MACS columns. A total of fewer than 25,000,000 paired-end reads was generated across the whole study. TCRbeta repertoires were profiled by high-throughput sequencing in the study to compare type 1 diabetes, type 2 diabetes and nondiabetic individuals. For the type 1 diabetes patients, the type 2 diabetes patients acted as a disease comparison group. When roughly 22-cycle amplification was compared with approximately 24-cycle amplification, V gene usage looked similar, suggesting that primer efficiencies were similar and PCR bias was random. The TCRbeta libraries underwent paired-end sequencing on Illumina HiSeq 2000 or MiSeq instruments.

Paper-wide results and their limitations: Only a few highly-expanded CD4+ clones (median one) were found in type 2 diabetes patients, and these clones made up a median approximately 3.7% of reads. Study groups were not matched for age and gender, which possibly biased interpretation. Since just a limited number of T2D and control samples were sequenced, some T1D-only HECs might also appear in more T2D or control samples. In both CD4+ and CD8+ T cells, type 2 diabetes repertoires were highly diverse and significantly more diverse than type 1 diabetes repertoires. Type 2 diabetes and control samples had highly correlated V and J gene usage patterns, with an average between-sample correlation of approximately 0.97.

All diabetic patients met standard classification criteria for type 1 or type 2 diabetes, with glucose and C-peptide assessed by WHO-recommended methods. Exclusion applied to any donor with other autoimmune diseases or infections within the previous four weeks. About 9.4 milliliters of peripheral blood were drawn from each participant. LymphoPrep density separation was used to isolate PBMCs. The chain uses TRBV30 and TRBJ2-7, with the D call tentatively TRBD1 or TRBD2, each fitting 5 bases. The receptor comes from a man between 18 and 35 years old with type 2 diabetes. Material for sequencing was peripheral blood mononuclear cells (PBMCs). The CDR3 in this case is CAWGTRYEQYF. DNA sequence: TGTGCCTGGGGGACCCGCTACGAGCAGTACTTC.